The 6 T cell receptor beta chains given below trace back to one sample, sequenced in a study of spatial heterogeneity in lung cancer. Study-level results: Intratumoral expanded alpha and beta TCR counts were found to track tumor mutation counts.

These receptors have no known antigen. As to time point: sample taken at primary tumor resection. TCRdb itself ran the 5' RACE reads through MiXCR, one entry per CDR3 protein. The sample records 3,000 to 5,000 distinct CDR3 sequences, approximately 40% being singletons. The sample here was lung tumor tissue, taken at surgery. These receptors were obtained from a male donor with early-stage non-small cell lung cancer.

This clonotype was observed a few times. V and J are TRBV5-4 and TRBJ2-7; D not resolved. The CDR3 contains 12 residues. With 3 bases removed from V and 3 bases from J, the gap between germline ends came to 7 bases. Germline CDR1 SGHNT, CDR2 YYREEE (reference sequence). The chain's CDR3 is CASSSRNYEQYF. DNA for the CDR3: TGTGCCAGCAGCTCACGAAACTACGAGCAGTACTTC. The whole variable domain, filled in from reference TRBV5-4 and TRBJ2-7, reads ETGVTQSPTHLIKTRGQQVTLRCSSQSGHNTVSWYQQALGQGPQFIFQYYREEENGRGNFPPRFSGLQFPNYSSELNVNALELDDSALYLCASSSRNYEQYFGPGTRLTVT.

This clonotype was picked up a small number of times. The chain couples TRBV7-9 to TRBJ2-5; a weak D match, TRBD2 (6 bases). Germline CDR1 SEHNR, CDR2 FQNEAQ (reference sequence). The ends were cut back, 3 bases at V and 4 bases at J, with 18 bases in the middle. CDR3 size: 16 residues. The CDR3 is CASSFGLGSGSETQYF. DNA of the CDR3: TGTGCCAGCAGCTTCGGTTTGGGCAGCGGGTCAGAGACCCAGTACTTC.

The V gene is TRBV7-8, the J gene TRBJ2-1, with D perhaps TRBD2 (5 bases). The CDR3 covers 15 residues. V dropped 7 bases and J dropped 3 bases, with 16 bases sitting between them. Germline V gene lookup returns CDR1 SGHVS and CDR2 FQNEAQ. CDR3 DNA: TGTGCCAGCACTCAAGCCGGGAACCTCTACAATGAGCAGTTCTTC. Its protein is CASTQAGNLYNEQFF.

The J gene is TRBJ2-7, the V gene TRBV12-5, with 7 bases lining up with TRBD1. This CDR3 is built from 13 residues. Trimming removed 8 bases from V and 0 bases from J; junction bases left unmatched: 4. From germline, CDR1 is LGHNT and CDR2 FRNRAP. The CDR3 here is CASRRDSSYEQYF. The CDR3 coding sequence is TGTGCTAGTAGAAGGGACAGCTCCTACGAGCAGTACTTC.

This sequence joins TRBV7-6 and TRBJ2-1; D might be TRBD2 (6 bases). Germline values: CDR1 SGHVS, CDR2 FNYEAQ. With 2 bases removed from V and 9 bases from J, the gap between germline ends came to 11 bases. The CDR3 loop spans 13 amino acids. CDR3 bases: TGTGCCAGCAGCTTATCACTAGCAGCTGAGCAGTTCTTC. This encodes CASSLSLAAEQFF.

The chain couples TRBV20-1 to TRBJ2-7, with D unresolved. The CDR3 extends over 12 amino acids. Germline V gene sequence: CDR1 DFQATT, CDR2 SNEGSKA (reference sequence). Trimming left V 6 bases short and J 8 bases short, with 17 bases between. The CDR3 region is CSALRGSTQQYF. The CDR3 coding sequence is TGCAGTGCCCTAAGAGGATCTACTCAGCAGTACTTC.